The rows below give T cell receptor beta chains drawn from one sample of a study of shared clonotypes between healthy human individuals. Measured with immunoSEQ multiplex PCR; TCRdb has only the in-frame clones, and not every one. The data contain 2 million to 3 million clones, 93% of them singletons. Sequenced material: naive CD4+ T cells from PBMCs. The receptors derive from a man aged 18 to 30 in good health. Some clones in this sample may be carry-over from other donors' samples. CDR3s include the opening cysteine and the closing phenylalanine or tryptophan. Fields, in order: clone size, D gene, V gene, J gene, CDR3 DNA, CDR3 protein. The D gene is left open where the match is weak. Only part of the rows carry a size: once, few, many, or a class if the clone is expanded.

-	-	TRBV7-2	TRBJ2-1	TGTGCCAGCAGCCCCCAATTCAATGAGCAGTTCTTC	CASSPQFNEQFF
-	-	TRBV9	TRBJ1-1	TGTGCCAGCAGCGTACCCCCCACTGAAGCTTTCTTT	CASSVPPTEAFF
-	-	TRBV28	TRBJ2-4	TGTGCCAGCAGTTTATGGGTCCGCTCTCAAGCCAAAAACATTCAGTACTTC	CASSLWVRSQAKNIQYF
-	-	TRBV5-4	TRBJ2-1	TGTGCCAGCAGCTTGGGTGGGAGTTACTCCTACAATGAGCAGTTCTTC	CASSLGGSYSYNEQFF
-	TRBD2	TRBV4-2	TRBJ2-3	TGTGCCAGCAGCCAACTACTAGCGGGTCTCTCCACAGATACGCAGTATTTT	CASSQLLAGLSTDTQYF
-	-	TRBV7-9	TRBJ2-1	TGTGCCAGCAGCACCACCGGGACTGGGTCCTACAATGAGCAGTTCTTC	CASSTTGTGSYNEQFF
-	TRBD2	TRBV29-1	TRBJ2-1	TGCAGCGTTGGGGTACTAGCGGTAGTCTACAATGAGCAGTTCTTC	CSVGVLAVVYNEQFF
once	-	TRBV15	TRBJ2-7	TGTGCCACCAGCAGAGGAGGGGATTACGAGCAGTACTTC	CATSRGGDYEQYF
once	-	TRBV15	TRBJ1-1	TGTGCCACCAGCGCGACCGGACGGCTGGTGACTGAAGCTTTCTTT	CATSATGRLVTEAFF
-	TRBD2	TRBV2	TRBJ2-1	TGTGCCAGCATACGGGAGGGTGAGCAGTTCTTC	CASIREGEQFF
-	TRBD2	TRBV4-2	TRBJ2-5	TGTGCCAGCAGCCGAGGACTAGCCGCAGGATCCCAAGAGACCCAGTACTTC	CASSRGLAAGSQETQYF
-	-	TRBV28	TRBJ2-3	TGTGCCAGCAGTTTATGGCCGGGGAGCACAGATACGCAGTATTTT	CASSLWPGSTDTQYF
-	TRBD2	TRBV11-2	TRBJ2-2	TGTGCCAGCAGCTCTGCTAGCGGGAGAGACACCGGGGAGCTGTTTTTT	CASSSASGRDTGELFF
-	-	TRBV7-9	TRBJ2-7	TGTGCCAGCAGCTTACATGGGGGGCCGTACGAGCAGTACTTC	CASSLHGGPYEQYF
-	-	TRBV7-8	TRBJ2-1	TGTGCCAGCAGCTTAGACCGGGCGGGTGGGGACAATGAGCAGTTCTTC	CASSLDRAGGDNEQFF
-	-	TRBV6-6	TRBJ2-2	TGTGCCAGCAGTAAAGACAGAGACATTGGGGAGCTGTTTTTT	CASSKDRDIGELFF
-	TRBD2	TRBV6-5	TRBJ2-1	TGTGCCAGCAGTTACTCTGGGGGGGGTGAGCAGTTCTTC	CASSYSGGGEQFF
-	TRBD1	TRBV5-5	TRBJ1-5	TGTGCCAGCAGCTTTTGGACAGGTAGCAACCAGCCCCAGCATTTT	CASSFWTGSNQPQHF
-	-	TRBV7-8	TRBJ2-7	TGTGCCAGCAGCCTGCAGCTGACCGGCGAGCAGTACTTC	CASSLQLTGEQYF
few	-	TRBV18	TRBJ1-1	TGTGCCAGCTCACCACCCGCAGGCGTCTCTGAAGCTTTCTTT	CASSPPAGVSEAFF
-	TRBD1	TRBV6-5	TRBJ2-3	TGTGCCAGCAGTTACACAGGGACAGGCACAGATACGCAGTATTTT	CASSYTGTGTDTQYF
-	-	TRBV7-3	TRBJ1-3	TGTGCCAGCAGCTTAAGTGGGGGAAACACCATATATTTT	CASSLSGGNTIYF
-	TRBD1	TRBV19	TRBJ2-3	TGTGCCAGTAGTACGACAGGGGCCGATACGCAGTATTTT	CASSTTGADTQYF
-	-	TRBV28	TRBJ1-5	TGTGCCAGCCGGGACTTAGATCAGCCCCAGCATTTT	CASRDLDQPQHF
-	-	TRBV7-9	TRBJ1-4	TGTGCCAGCAGCTTAAATCCTACAGGGCGCCCTAATGAAAAACTGTTTTTT	CASSLNPTGRPNEKLFF
-	TRBD2	TRBV5-1	TRBJ2-1	TGCGCCAGCAGCCTCGGGCTAGCGGGAAATGAGCAGTTCTTC	CASSLGLAGNEQFF